This T cell receptor beta chain was identified in a study of cytomegalovirus exposure and HLA in healthy donors (dated by TCRdb to about 2017). For context, the study as a whole: In an earlier analysis of roughly 500 of the donors, 250 to 350 Gb of sequence data and 100 million or so unique TCR beta sequences from 180 million or so T cells were reported. Roughly 300 gigabases of sequencing data and approximately 84 million unique TCR sequences were included in an early release covering 550 to 800 HLA-typed donors. Among the roughly 430 genotyped donors, under 90% belonged to the genetic ancestry cluster associated with self-reported Caucasian donors. The study aimed to test whether signatures of past pathogen exposure could be identified by cataloging public T cell receptors. The study profiled the T cell repertoires of fewer than 850 subjects by immunosequencing and related them to cytomegalovirus serostatus. Along with the roughly 700-subject first cohort, a separate validation cohort of roughly 110 different subjects was used. To predict cytomegalovirus infection status, the study brought together high-throughput TCR immunosequencing, statistical association of individual TCRs with disease status, and machine learning. In a later analysis, previously published TCR beta repertoires from hundreds of donors were re-analyzed and high-resolution HLA genotyping was added so that TCR occurrence patterns could be studied. In the later analysis, no new phenotypic data were used to find candidate immune exposures; instead, reliance was placed on TCR beta sequences and their occurrence across donors. In an earlier analysis of 587 of the donors, high-throughput TCR beta sequencing was used to judge whether each TCR beta V gene segment behaved as functional or pseudogenic. Donor age, sex, ethnicity and CMV serostatus were compiled alongside the repertoire data. A later genetic analysis took genome-wide SNP genotypes for about 65% of the 666 donors and used that subset as a discovery cohort. Every discovery cohort repertoire had been produced on one sequencing platform. HLA typing included class I and class II loci at four-digit resolution. Typing coverage varied by locus: about 620-630 donors for A, B, C, DRB1 and DQB1; more than 500 for DQA1; approximately 570 for DPA1; about 450 for DPB1. Roughly five DR-DQ haplotypes were treated as single units for association and clustering because of strong linkage in the cohort. On average, about 200,000 unique TCR beta nucleotide sequences were sequenced per donor among fewer than 500 genotyped donors of the cohort, with 15% to 20% of those sequences being non-productive.

Including cysteine and phenylalanine, the CDR3 has 11 amino acids. This entry keeps only the CDR3 DNA: 33 bases, framed from base 1. Based on the germline V gene, the CDR1 and CDR2 sequences are SGHVS and FQNEAQ. V gives up 5 bases and J gives up 7 bases, and the segment between their germline ends measures 9 bases. A note on this clone: What this receptor recognizes is not known. Base qualities are not at hand, and no much larger clone is one base apart.

Points the paper makes about the study in general: Compared with equally common non-associated chains, HLA-associated TCR beta chains in a later analysis were more clonally expanded and had lower generation probabilities. The sequencing pipeline was judged likely to have produced a cluster of highly shared sequence variants as a technical artifact. The classifier was reported to diagnose cytomegalovirus status with high specificity and sensitivity in both the original cohort and the validation cohort. Correlated functional status among segregating V segments might reflect linkage disequilibrium, but an unknown experimental factor could not be ruled out. The presence/absence analyses assumed that sequencing depth was roughly uniform across donors, and that assumption may not be true. According to a later analysis, TCR association rates differed among HLA loci, with DRB1 alleles showing the most associated TCRs and HLA-C alleles showing the fewest. In an earlier analysis of about 540 of the donors, most TCR beta V segments were observed in productive rearrangements about 87% or about 30% of the time, broadly matching IMGT annotations. The study gave a list of about 150 TCR beta chains associated with cytomegalovirus. Several of the top co-occurrence clusters appeared to be linked to parvovirus B19, influenza, CMV and Epstein-Barr virus, according to a later analysis. Specific HLA alleles were associated with over 15,000 TCR beta sequences at a false discovery rate of 0.05 in a later analysis. An association between a missense DCLRE1C variant and V-gene and J-gene trimming of TCR beta chains was found in a later genetic analysis and replicated in an independent cohort. A later analysis found that most CMV-associated TCR beta chains appeared HLA-restricted, with HLA associations seemingly driven largely by CMV exposure. In a later genetic analysis, fewer N-insertions in productive TCRs were reported among donors in an Asian-associated ancestry cluster than the roughly 670-donor mean. A further reported finding was that TCR beta sequences accurately predicted the HLA-A and HLA-B alleles for most subjects in the first cohort. Because the 87-base-pair reads could not distinguish some IMGT-functional V segments, including TRBV6-2 and TRBV6-3, those segments were excluded. According to the authors, the approach could potentially be generalized to other disease states and immunological phenotypes. In this cohort, only TCR beta chains were sequenced, and detectable features were limited by the absence of alpha or paired-chain data. Assigning TCR associations to individual alleles was difficult when HLA alleles, especially DR and DQ, strongly co-occurred. The earlier analysis of some 560 of the donors excluded approximately 15 rarely observed V segments, including chromosome 9 orphons, because counts were too low. Immune exposure information for the cohort was limited to CMV serostatus. In vitro tests confirmed that a few of the cytomegalovirus-associated TCR beta chains recognize cytomegalovirus antigens. Because HLA typing was missing for some donors at each locus, association tests included only the typed subset. Across donors, most TCR sequences were observed very rarely, whereas some public TCRs were present in many individuals.

The cohort was made up of about 670 healthy bone marrow donors. All cohort members were sampled while nominally healthy, although unrecorded immune exposures were likely present. The donor tested CMV seronegative, placing the donor among the 352 seronegative members of the cohort. A peripheral blood sample was collected from each donor, and TCR beta sequencing was performed on peripheral blood mononuclear cells. Genomic DNA was extracted from the blood cell samples with the Qiagen DNeasy Blood Extraction Kit. Libraries came from the immunoSEQ multiplex PCR assay. A mixture of 60 forward primers for TCR Vbeta segments and 13 reverse primers for TCR Jbeta segments was used in the multiplex PCR. The CDR3 region of rearranged TCR beta genes was amplified from genomic DNA by a multiplex PCR assay. On the Illumina HiSeq System, the amplified TCR beta libraries were sequenced as 87-base-pair reads. The paper's processing steps were these. A later analysis counted around 72 million unique TCR beta chains across the 666 repertoires, and approximately 11 million of these chains were shared by at least two donors. Raw reads were error-corrected and collapsed into unique sequences by a nearest-neighbor algorithm in which closely related sequences were merged to remove PCR and sequencing errors. CDR3 sequences were aligned to IMGT reference sequences to assign V, D and J gene segments. For a sequence to be retained, a match of at least six nucleotides to both a V gene segment and a J gene segment was required. Rearrangements were called productive when the CDR3 lacked stop codons and stayed in frame with V and J; all others were non-productive. Following IMGT convention, CDR3 was defined as the stretch from the second conserved V-encoded cysteine to the conserved J-encoded phenylalanine. The earlier analysis of about 590 of the donors excluded sequences that lacked an unambiguous match to a single V gene segment. An earlier analysis of a few hundred of the donors called V segments functional above 56.7% productive rearrangements and segregating when the between-donor standard deviation exceeded 5%. A statistical classification framework was built for diagnosing cytomegalovirus status from the catalog of TCR beta chain sequences. V and J gene assignment, in a later analysis, came from comparing TCR nucleotide sequences with IMGT/GENE-DB human TR gene sequences. A later analysis assigned CDR3 sequences and most-parsimonious VDJ recombination scenarios with the TCRdist pipeline. In a later analysis, each TCR beta chain was defined by its CDR3 amino acid sequence together with its V-gene family, and reads without a unique V-gene family were excluded. As a way to deal with suspected cross-contamination and a sequencing artifact, a later analysis dropped 450 to 600 nucleotide sequences that were highly shared and had low generation probability. A later analysis calculated a clonal expansion index for each public chain from normalized within-repertoire ranks of inferred template counts. In a later analysis, generation probabilities were computed using a VDJ recombination model fitted to out-of-frame rearrangements, and the results were checked against IGoR. A later analysis scored TCR-TCR, TCR-HLA and TCR-CMV co-occurrence with hypergeometric tests, applying a repertoire-size bias correction to TCR pairs. To estimate false discovery rates, a later analysis permuted the HLA or CMV assignments 20 times. A later analysis grouped co-occurring TCRs with DBSCAN, adding TCRdist sequence similarity when clustering within HLA-allele-positive subsets. Repertoires with fewer than 30,000 or more than 120,000 public chains were left out of co-occurrence clustering, as were about five repertoires with anomalous nucleotide sharing. This is the immuneACCESS table as TCRdb keeps it, with only in-frame sequences that have V and J called. A part of the clones is gone; compared with another copy, unresolved V genes explain less than half, and the rest is unexplained. The V and J calls and the clone size are those of that table, but D and trimming were determined from the DNA. For this sample the table gives tens of thousands of clones, of which about 81% were detected only once. The top ten clonotypes cover about 3.3% of the sample.

This receptor was obtained from a woman in her forties in good health and CMV-seronegative. The source material was PBMCs. The chain links TRBV7-8 with TRBJ2-7; the D segment could be TRBD1, given 5 matching bases. The DNA sequence follows: TGTGCCAGCAGCCTGAGACAGGAGCAGTACTTC. This is translated as CASSLRQEQYF. Where the CDR3 stops, the reference TRBV7-8 and TRBJ2-7 genes take over; the full variable domain is GAGVSQSPRYKVAKRGQDVALRCDPISGHVSLFWYQQALGQGPEFLTYFQNEAQLDKSGLPSDRFFAERPEGSVSTLKIQRTQQEDSAVYLCASSLRQEQYFGPGTRLTVT.